This T cell receptor beta chain was found in a study of T-cell reconstitution after alpha-beta-depleted transplantation in children. The germline V gene encodes CDR1 LGHNA and CDR2 YNFKEQ. Trimming removed 2 bases at V and 7 bases at J, with 12 bases between. CDR3 length equals 14 residues. This sample's TCRbeta library carried unique molecular identifier barcodes. Using its own MiXCR run on the PCR reads, TCRdb lists one record per CDR3 protein. The repertoire has 500,000 to 650,000 distinct CDR3 sequences, 10% to 15% of them found once; the top ten carry about 2.2%. On this clonotype: Its specificity is not known.

The study, taken as a whole, reports: About two months after transplant, alpha-beta T cells reportedly came from several hundred expanded graft clones. The high TCRbeta diversity at day 60 in some patients came from surviving recipient T cells and thymic progenitors. A year had passed since transplant, and T-cell counts and diversity by then came mostly from newly produced T cells.

The TCR was taken from a male patient aged 10 to 17 who had a stem cell transplant for acute myeloid leukemia, so the T cells may come from the graft donor. The V call is TRBV4-2, the J call TRBJ2-1; D uncertain. The source was PBMCs, mostly from graft donor cells, collected 360 days after TCRalphabeta/CD19-depleted stem cell transplant. The CDR3: CASSQRWVQNEQFF. Written as DNA, the CDR3 is TGTGCCAGCAGCCAACGGTGGGTACAAAATGAGCAGTTCTTC.